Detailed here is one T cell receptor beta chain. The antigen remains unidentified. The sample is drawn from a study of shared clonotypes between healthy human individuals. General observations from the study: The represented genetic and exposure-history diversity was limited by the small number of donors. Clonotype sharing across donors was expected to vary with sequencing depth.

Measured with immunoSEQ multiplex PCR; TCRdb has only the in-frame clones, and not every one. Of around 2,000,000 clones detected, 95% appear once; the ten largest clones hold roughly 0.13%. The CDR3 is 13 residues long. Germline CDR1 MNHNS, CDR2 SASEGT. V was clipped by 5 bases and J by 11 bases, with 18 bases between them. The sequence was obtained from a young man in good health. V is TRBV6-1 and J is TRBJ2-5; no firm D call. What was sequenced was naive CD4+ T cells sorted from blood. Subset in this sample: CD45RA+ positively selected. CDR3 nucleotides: TGTGCCAGCAGTCTCAAACTGGGTAGAGAGCAGTACTTC. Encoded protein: CASSLKLGREQYF.